This record covers a single T cell receptor beta chain. No antigen is known for it. This sample stems from a study of human T cells and chemical hapten exposure. The overall study: In the approximately 25-week study, patients were dosed weekly with diphenylcyclopropenone on the scalp throughout. Study-level points and caveats: Alopecia in the donors means their immune response may deviate from healthy people's.

This sample's time point: patch test 2, 6 weeks after DPC sensitization. The treatment was: therapeutic diphenylcyclopropenone sensitization with weekly scalp DPC. As the library was built, unique molecular identifiers were attached to individual cDNA molecules. In the study's own analysis: Samples held a median of approximately 96,000 TCRs, range roughly 23,224–750,000. MiXCR, applied by TCRdb to the RACE reads, yields one record per CDR3 protein. The authors' filters were not applied to this entry. Of tens of thousands of distinct CDR3 sequences in the sample, around a tenth are singletons; the top ten hold around 1.4%. In germline, CDR1 is KGHSH, CDR2 LQKENI. This CDR3 is 14 amino acids long. V was pared by 3 bases and J by 7 bases, with 10 bases between.

V is TRBV18 and J is TRBJ1-6; D not certain. The receptor was derived from a man in his late teens or twenties with alopecia areata. Some clones in this sample may be carry-over from other donors' samples. This material consisted of whole blood, taken in connection with sensitization to the hapten diphenylcyclopropenone (DPC). CDR3 region: CASSPDLGNSPLHF. CDR3 bases: TGTGCCAGCTCACCGGATCTAGGGAATTCACCCCTCCACTTT.